A selection of T cell receptor beta chains follows, all from one sample in a study of blood T cell repertoires in COVID-19. Produced via immunoSEQ multiplex PCR; TCRdb's table is partial and in-frame only. The sample has 45,000 to 55,000 clones; 80% to 90% are singletons. Sequencing used peripheral blood. The receptors were sampled from a human donor in a cohort sampled during active COVID-19. Each CDR3 is given with its conserved first and last residue. The order of the fields is V gene, J gene, CDR3 protein.

v_gene: TRBV29-1; j_gene: TRBJ2-7; CDR3aa: CSVPPADEQYF
v_gene: TRBV19; j_gene: TRBJ2-5; CDR3aa: CASSMYGVGTQYF
v_gene: TRBV4-1; j_gene: TRBJ1-2; CDR3aa: CASSQAGTGGEGGYTF
v_gene: TRBV4-1; j_gene: TRBJ1-6; CDR3aa: CASSLRTGTGYSPLHF
v_gene: TRBV4-2; j_gene: TRBJ2-3; CDR3aa: CASSQEVAGTDTQYF
v_gene: TRBV6-5; j_gene: TRBJ2-1; CDR3aa: CASSYKNTGLNEQFF
v_gene: TRBV7-9; j_gene: TRBJ2-4; CDR3aa: CASSAGQGANIQYF
v_gene: TRBV9; j_gene: TRBJ2-3; CDR3aa: CASSGGTATDTQYF
v_gene: TRBV6-1; j_gene: TRBJ1-2; CDR3aa: CASSDGTGRSYGYTF
v_gene: TRBV28; j_gene: TRBJ2-7; CDR3aa: CASSHLPVAEQYF
v_gene: TRBV6-5; j_gene: TRBJ1-1; CDR3aa: CASSYSQGGLEAFF
v_gene: TRBV5-1; j_gene: TRBJ1-6; CDR3aa: CASSLGQGAHSPLHF
v_gene: TRBV5-6; j_gene: TRBJ2-5; CDR3aa: CASSLSGAQETQYF
v_gene: TRBV21-1; j_gene: TRBJ2-7; CDR3aa: CASSVGTLFSSGKYEQYF
v_gene: TRBV7-3; j_gene: TRBJ2-5; CDR3aa: CASSLDGGRETQYF
v_gene: TRBV2; j_gene: TRBJ1-1; CDR3aa: CASLPGTGMNTEAFF
v_gene: TRBV5-4; j_gene: TRBJ2-7; CDR3aa: CASSLGQAPPNHEQYF
v_gene: TRBV3-1/TRBV3-2; j_gene: TRBJ1-1; CDR3aa: CASSPQGALAFF
v_gene: TRBV18; j_gene: TRBJ1-4; CDR3aa: CASSRSGQATGRKLFF
v_gene: TRBV2; j_gene: TRBJ2-2; CDR3aa: CASSEMGTSGTGELFF
v_gene: TRBV7-3; j_gene: TRBJ2-5; CDR3aa: CASSLTVVETQYF
v_gene: TRBV12-3/TRBV12-4; j_gene: TRBJ1-5; CDR3aa: CASRRGNQPQHF
v_gene: TRBV3-1/TRBV3-2; j_gene: TRBJ2-1; CDR3aa: CASSPRSGLAGVSGEQFF
v_gene: TRBV5-1; j_gene: TRBJ2-3; CDR3aa: CASSLLYGQADTQYF
v_gene: TRBV6-6; j_gene: TRBJ1-1; CDR3aa: CASNWLRTEAFF
v_gene: TRBV5-1; j_gene: TRBJ1-5; CDR3aa: CASSLDSTNQPQHF
v_gene: TRBV9; j_gene: TRBJ1-2; CDR3aa: CASSPNRGSGYGYTF
v_gene: TRBV11-1; j_gene: TRBJ2-7; CDR3aa: CASSPAGQQYEQYF
v_gene: TRBV11-2; j_gene: TRBJ1-4; CDR3aa: CASSSPRGRGANEKLFF
v_gene: TRBV18; j_gene: TRBJ1-2; CDR3aa: CASSEALDTNYGYTF
v_gene: TRBV7-6; j_gene: TRBJ2-2; CDR3aa: CASSSTTAGGTGELFF
v_gene: TRBV11-2; j_gene: TRBJ2-5; CDR3aa: CASSLRTTYQETQYF
v_gene: TRBV28; j_gene: TRBJ1-6; CDR3aa: CASSLPSGQGSPLHF
v_gene: TRBV2; j_gene: TRBJ2-7; CDR3aa: CASRIAGAGPYEQYF
v_gene: TRBV7-6; j_gene: TRBJ1-1; CDR3aa: CASSLMGSLLNTEAFF
v_gene: TRBV5-1; j_gene: TRBJ2-1; CDR3aa: CASSPIVGAMNEQFF
v_gene: TRBV9; j_gene: TRBJ2-2; CDR3aa: CASSESPGSNTGELFF